Listed below are T cell receptor beta chains from one sample, sequenced in a study of cytomegalovirus exposure and HLA in healthy donors. The protocol was immunoSEQ multiplex PCR, while the TCRdb copy is restricted to in-frame clones and leaves out a portion. This table has some 160,000 clones, approximately 78% appearing once. Sequencing was performed on PBMCs. The receptors stem from a male donor in good health and CMV-seronegative. Each CDR3 is given with its conserved first and last residue. Each record gives: V gene, clone size, J gene, D gene, CDR3 protein, CDR3 DNA. The D gene is left open where the match is weak. The size of a clone is reported for some rows only, either as once, few or many, or as a class for expanded clones.

>TRBV9|-|TRBJ2-7|TRBD2
CASSVAPLTSGGSYEQYF
TGTGCCAGCAGCGTAGCCCCCTTGACTAGCGGGGGCTCCTACGAGCAGTACTTC
>TRBV2|-|TRBJ2-7|-
CASIQGASYEQYF
TGTGCCAGCATTCAGGGCGCATCCTACGAGCAGTACTTC
>TRBV18|-|TRBJ2-1|-
CASSTDKREYNEQFF
TGTGCCAGCTCAACAGACAAAAGGGAGTACAATGAGCAGTTCTTC
>TRBV7-6|-|TRBJ2-1|TRBD2
CASSLLGGRGSGEQFF
TGTGCCAGCAGCTTACTAGGCGGGAGGGGGAGTGGGGAGCAGTTCTTC
>TRBV7-8|-|TRBJ1-5|TRBD1
CASSTDRVGGNQPQHF
TGTGCCAGCAGCACGGACAGGGTCGGTGGCAATCAGCCCCAGCATTTT
>TRBV28|-|TRBJ1-1|-
CASSSWGGATEAFF
TGTGCCAGCAGTAGCTGGGGGGGGGCGACTGAAGCTTTCTTT
>TRBV5-1|-|TRBJ2-6|-
CASSSPQGLNEKSGANVLTF
TGCGCCAGCAGCTCCCCACAGGGTTTAAACGAAAAATCTGGGGCCAACGTCCTGACTTTC
>TRBV5-6|-|TRBJ2-7|-
CASSLAGNSYEQYF
TGTGCCAGCAGCTTGGCCGGGAACTCCTACGAGCAGTACTTC
>TRBV5-1|few|TRBJ2-3|TRBD2
CASSPSSGGAADTQYF
TGCGCCAGCAGCCCGTCTAGCGGGGGGGCCGCGGATACGCAGTATTTT
>TRBV28|-|TRBJ1-5|-
CAVSPRGQPQHF
TGTGCCGTATCTCCCAGGGGTCAGCCCCAGCATTTT
>TRBV4-2|-|TRBJ2-5|-
CASSQGLELETQYF
TGTGCCAGCAGCCAGGGCCTTGAGTTGGAGACCCAGTACTTC
>TRBV5-1|-|TRBJ2-6|-
CASGAHSSGANVLTF
TGCGCCAGCGGGGCACATAGCTCTGGGGCCAACGTCCTGACTTTC
>TRBV30|-|TRBJ1-5|-
CAWRKGGESNQPQHF
TGTGCCTGGAGGAAAGGGGGTGAGAGCAATCAGCCCCAGCATTTT
>TRBV7-3|-|TRBJ2-7|TRBD2
CASSPGTSGAEQYF
TGTGCCAGCAGCCCCGGGACTAGCGGGGCCGAGCAGTACTTC
>TRBV29-1|-|TRBJ2-7|-
CSVAPTGEQYF
TGCAGCGTTGCCCCAACGGGTGAGCAGTACTTC
>TRBV5-4|-|TRBJ1-1|-
CASRGVENTEAFF
TGTGCCAGCAGAGGGGTCGAAAACACTGAAGCTTTCTTT
>TRBV4-3|-|TRBJ2-3|TRBD2
CASSPTSGGTDTQYF
TGCGCCAGCAGCCCGACTAGCGGTGGCACAGATACGCAGTATTTT
>TRBV29-1|-|TRBJ2-7|-
CSVATYEQYF
TGCAGCGTTGCTACTTACGAGCAGTACTTC
>TRBV9|-|TRBJ1-1|-
CASSVAGGRAEAFF
TGTGCCAGCAGCGTAGCGGGAGGGCGGGCTGAAGCTTTCTTT
>TRBV6-5|once|TRBJ2-3|-
CASTVKGVGTQYF
TGTGCCAGCACAGTTAAGGGGGTGGGTACGCAGTATTTT
>TRBV27|-|TRBJ1-2|TRBD1
CASRPAQGSYGYTF
TGTGCCAGCAGACCAGCACAGGGGTCCTATGGCTACACCTTC
>TRBV18|-|TRBJ1-1|-
CASSPAGGGTEAFF
TGTGCCAGCTCACCAGCCGGGGGTGGCACTGAAGCTTTCTTT
>TRBV2|-|TRBJ1-3|-
CASSPSADYQDTIYF
TGTGCCAGCTCCCCGTCAGCTGACTATCAGGACACCATATATTTT
>TRBV4-2|-|TRBJ2-7|-
CASSQDQPASGGEQYF
TGTGCCAGCAGCCAAGATCAACCGGCCTCCGGGGGCGAGCAGTACTTC
>TRBV19|-|TRBJ1-5|TRBD1
CASDPGQASYSNQPQHF
TGTGCCTCCGACCCGGGACAGGCCTCTTATAGCAATCAGCCCCAGCATTTT
>TRBV7-3|-|TRBJ2-3|-
CASSAQAGKLDTQYF
TGTGCCAGCAGCGCCCAGGCAGGGAAGTTAGATACGCAGTATTTT
>TRBV28|-|TRBJ2-7|-
CASSLANLISYEQYF
TGTGCCAGCAGTTTAGCCAACCTAATCTCCTACGAGCAGTACTTC
>TRBV7-2|-|TRBJ1-5|-
CASSLGESQPQHF
TGTGCCAGCAGCTTAGGGGAGTCTCAGCCCCAGCATTTT